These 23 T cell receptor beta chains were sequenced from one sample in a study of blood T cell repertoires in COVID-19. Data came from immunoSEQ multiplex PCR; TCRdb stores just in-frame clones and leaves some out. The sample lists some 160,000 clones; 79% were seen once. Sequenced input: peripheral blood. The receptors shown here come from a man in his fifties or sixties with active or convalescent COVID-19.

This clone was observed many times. The CDR3 bases are TGTGCCAGTAGTATTGAGACAGGGCTGGGTCAGCCCCAGCATTTT. It specifies CASSIETGLGQPQHF. The rearrangement joins TRBV19 to TRBJ1-5; 7 bases line up with TRBD1. The germline V gene encodes CDR1 LNHDA and CDR2 SQIVND (reference sequence). CDR3 length equals 15 residues. V shed 3 bases, J shed 6 bases, and the junction held 8 bases outside the gene matches.

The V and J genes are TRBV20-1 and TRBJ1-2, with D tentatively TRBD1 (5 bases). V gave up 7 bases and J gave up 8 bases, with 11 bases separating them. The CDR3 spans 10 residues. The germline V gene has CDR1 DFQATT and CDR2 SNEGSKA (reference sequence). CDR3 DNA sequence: TGCAGTGGCGGGGGGGACGGCTACACCTTC. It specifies CSGGGDGYTF.

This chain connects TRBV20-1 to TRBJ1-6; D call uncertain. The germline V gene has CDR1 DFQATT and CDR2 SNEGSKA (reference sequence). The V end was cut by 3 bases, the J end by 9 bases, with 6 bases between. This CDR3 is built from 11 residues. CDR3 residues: CSARKSSPLHF. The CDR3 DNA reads TGCAGTGCTAGGAAGAGTTCACCCCTCCACTTT.

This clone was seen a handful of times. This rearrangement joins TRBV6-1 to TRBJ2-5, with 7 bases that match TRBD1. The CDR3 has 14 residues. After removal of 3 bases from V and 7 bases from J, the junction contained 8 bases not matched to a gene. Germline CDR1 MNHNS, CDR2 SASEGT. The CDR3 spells CASSDRQGIGTQYF. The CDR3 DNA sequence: TGTGCCAGCAGTGATAGACAGGGTATAGGGACCCAGTACTTC.

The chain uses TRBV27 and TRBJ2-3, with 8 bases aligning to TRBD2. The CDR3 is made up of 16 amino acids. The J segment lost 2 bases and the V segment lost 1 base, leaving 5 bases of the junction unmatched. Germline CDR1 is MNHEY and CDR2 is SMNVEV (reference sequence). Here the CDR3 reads CASSLLPGGSTDTQYF. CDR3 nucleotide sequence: TGTGCCAGCAGTTTATTACCGGGAGGGTCCACAGATACGCAGTATTTT.

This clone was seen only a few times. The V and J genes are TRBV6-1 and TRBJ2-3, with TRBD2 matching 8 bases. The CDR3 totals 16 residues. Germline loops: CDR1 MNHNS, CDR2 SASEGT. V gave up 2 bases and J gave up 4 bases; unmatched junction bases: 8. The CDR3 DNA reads TGTGCCAGCAGTGAATCAGCGGGAGTTGCGGCAGATACGCAGTATTTT. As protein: CASSESAGVAADTQYF.

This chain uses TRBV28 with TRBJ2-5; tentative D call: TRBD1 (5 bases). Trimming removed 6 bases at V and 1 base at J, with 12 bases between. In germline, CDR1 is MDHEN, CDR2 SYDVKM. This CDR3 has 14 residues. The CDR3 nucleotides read TGTGCCAGCAGCCCCAAGGGGTCCCAAGAGACCCAGTACTTC. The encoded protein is CASSPKGSQETQYF.

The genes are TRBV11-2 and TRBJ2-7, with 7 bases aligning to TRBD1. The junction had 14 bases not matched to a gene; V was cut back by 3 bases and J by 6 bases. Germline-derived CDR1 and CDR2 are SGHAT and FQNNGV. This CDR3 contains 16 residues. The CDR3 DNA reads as TGTGCCAGCAGCTTTACTCGGACAGGAACGGGTACCGAGCAGTACTTC. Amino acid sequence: CASSFTRTGTGTEQYF. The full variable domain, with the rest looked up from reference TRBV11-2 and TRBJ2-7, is EAGVAQSPRYKIIEKRQSVAFWCNPISGHATLYWYQQILGQGPKLLIQFQNNGVVDDSQLPKDRFSAERLKGVDSTLKIQPAKLEDSAVYLCASSFTRTGTGTEQYFGPGTRLTVT.

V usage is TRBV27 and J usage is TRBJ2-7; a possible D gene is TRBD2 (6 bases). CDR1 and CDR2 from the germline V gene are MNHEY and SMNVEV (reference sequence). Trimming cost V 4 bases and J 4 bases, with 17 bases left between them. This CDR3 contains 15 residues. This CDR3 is CASSYYIGEAYEQYF. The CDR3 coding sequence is TGTGCCAGCAGTTATTATATAGGGGAGGCGTACGAGCAGTACTTC.

CDR3 sequence (DNA): TGTGCCAGCAGGCGGGACAGCTCTGGAAACACCATATATTTT. As protein: CASRRDSSGNTIYF. V is TRBV6-5 and J is TRBJ1-3; 7 bases fit TRBD1. V dropped 6 bases and J dropped 0; count of bases not matched to a gene: 2. CDR1 MNHEY and CDR2 SVGAGI come from the germline V gene. The CDR3 totals 14 residues.

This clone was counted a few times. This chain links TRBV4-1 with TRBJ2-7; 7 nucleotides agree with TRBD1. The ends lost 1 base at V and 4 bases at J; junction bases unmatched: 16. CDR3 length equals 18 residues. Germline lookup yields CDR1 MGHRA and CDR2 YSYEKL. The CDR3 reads CASSQVEGQGVPPYEQYF. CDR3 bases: TGCGCCAGCAGCCAAGTGGAAGGCCAGGGGGTACCCCCTTACGAGCAGTACTTC.

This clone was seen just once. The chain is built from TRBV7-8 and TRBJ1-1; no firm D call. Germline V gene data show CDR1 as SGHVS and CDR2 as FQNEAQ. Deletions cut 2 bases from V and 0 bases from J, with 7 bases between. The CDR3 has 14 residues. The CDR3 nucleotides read TGTGCCAGCAGCTTATCACATATGAACACTGAAGCTTTCTTT. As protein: CASSLSHMNTEAFF. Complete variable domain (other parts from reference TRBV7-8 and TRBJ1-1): GAGVSQSPRYKVAKRGQDVALRCDPISGHVSLFWYQQALGQGPEFLTYFQNEAQLDKSGLPSDRFFAERPEGSVSTLKIQRTQQEDSAVYLCASSLSHMNTEAFFGQGTRLTVV.

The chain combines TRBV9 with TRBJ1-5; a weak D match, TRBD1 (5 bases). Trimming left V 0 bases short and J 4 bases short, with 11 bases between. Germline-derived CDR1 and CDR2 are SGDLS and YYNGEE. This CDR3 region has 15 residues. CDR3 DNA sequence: TGTGCCAGCAGCGTAGGGGCGAACAGGAATCAGCCCCAGCATTTT. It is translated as CASSVGANRNQPQHF.

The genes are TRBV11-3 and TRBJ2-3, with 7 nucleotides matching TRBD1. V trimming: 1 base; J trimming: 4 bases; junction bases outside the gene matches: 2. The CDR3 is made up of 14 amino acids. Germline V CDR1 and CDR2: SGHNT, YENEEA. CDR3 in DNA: TGTGCCAGCAGCTTAGGAGGGGGCGCAGATACGCAGTATTTT. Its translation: CASSLGGGADTQYF.

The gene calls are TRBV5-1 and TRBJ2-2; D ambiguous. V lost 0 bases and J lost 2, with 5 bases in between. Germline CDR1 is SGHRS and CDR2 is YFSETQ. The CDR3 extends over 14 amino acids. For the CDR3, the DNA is TGCGCCAGCAGCTTGGCCACTAACACCGGGGAGCTGTTTTTT. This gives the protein CASSLATNTGELFF.

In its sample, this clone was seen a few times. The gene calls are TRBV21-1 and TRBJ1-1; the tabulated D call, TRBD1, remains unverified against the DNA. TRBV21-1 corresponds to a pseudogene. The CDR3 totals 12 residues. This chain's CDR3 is CASSVRDREAFF. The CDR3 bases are TGTGCCAGCAGCGTAAGGGACAGGGAAGCTTTCTTT.

The CDR3 region is CASAGLANNEQFF. The CDR3 nucleotides are TGTGCCAGCGCGGGACTAGCTAACAATGAGCAGTTCTTC. V is TRBV28 and J is TRBJ2-1; 9 nucleotides align to TRBD2. There are 13 residues in the CDR3. V was pared by 8 bases and J by 5 bases, with 4 bases of the junction left unmatched. Looked up from germline, CDR1 is MDHEN and CDR2 is SYDVKM.

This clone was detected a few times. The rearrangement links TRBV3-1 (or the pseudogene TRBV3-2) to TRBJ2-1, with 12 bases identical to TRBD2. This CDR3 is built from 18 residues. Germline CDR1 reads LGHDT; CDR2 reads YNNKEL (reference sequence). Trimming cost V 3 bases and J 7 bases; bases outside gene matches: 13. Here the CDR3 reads CASSHSRVRLAGVNEQFF. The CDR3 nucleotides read TGTGCCAGCAGCCACTCAAGAGTAAGACTAGCGGGAGTAAATGAGCAGTTCTTC.

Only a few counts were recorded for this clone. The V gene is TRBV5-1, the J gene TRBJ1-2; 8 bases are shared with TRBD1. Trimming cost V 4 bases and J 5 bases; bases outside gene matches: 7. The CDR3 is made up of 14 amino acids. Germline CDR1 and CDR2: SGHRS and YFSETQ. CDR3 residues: CASSPRDRSYGYTF. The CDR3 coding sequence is TGCGCCAGCAGCCCCCGGGACAGGTCGTATGGCTACACCTTC.

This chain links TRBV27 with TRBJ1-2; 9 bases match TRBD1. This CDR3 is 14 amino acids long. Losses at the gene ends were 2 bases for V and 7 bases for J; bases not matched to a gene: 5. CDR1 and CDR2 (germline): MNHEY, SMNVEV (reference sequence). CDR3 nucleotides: TGTGCCAGCAGTTTACGGGGACAGGGAACTGGCTACACCTTC. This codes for CASSLRGQGTGYTF.

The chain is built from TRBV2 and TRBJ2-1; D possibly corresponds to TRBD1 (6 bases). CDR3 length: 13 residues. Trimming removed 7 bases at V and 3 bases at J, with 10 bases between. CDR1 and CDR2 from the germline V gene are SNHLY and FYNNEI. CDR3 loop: CASTQDSYNEQFF. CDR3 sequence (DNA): TGTGCCAGCACTCAGGACAGCTACAATGAGCAGTTCTTC.

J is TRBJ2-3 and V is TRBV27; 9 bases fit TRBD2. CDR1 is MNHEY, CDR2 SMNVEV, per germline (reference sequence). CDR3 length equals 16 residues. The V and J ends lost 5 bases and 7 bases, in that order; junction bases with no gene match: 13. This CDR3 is CASSGLGVSGSYTQYF. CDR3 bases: TGTGCCAGCAGTGGCTTAGGGGTTAGCGGGAGTTATACGCAGTATTTT.

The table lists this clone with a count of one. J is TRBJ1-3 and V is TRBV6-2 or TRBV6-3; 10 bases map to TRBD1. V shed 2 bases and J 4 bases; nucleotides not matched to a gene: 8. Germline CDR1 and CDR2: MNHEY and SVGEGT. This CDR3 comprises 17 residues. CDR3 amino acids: CASSYQPGQGYGNTIYF. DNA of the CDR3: TGTGCCAGCAGTTACCAACCGGGACAGGGGTACGGAAACACCATATATTTT.